This T cell receptor beta chain was observed in a study of blood T cell repertoires in COVID-19. Overall study: Nucleic acid was either cDNA or gDNA, and it came from T cells, B-cell-depleted T cells, or PBMCs.

The Seattle patients, enrolled during active infection, were followed longitudinally. Authors' processing steps: It was from reference gene primer amplification that nucleated cell counts were estimated. Profiling relied on immunoSEQ multiplex PCR, and the TCRdb table lists in-frame clones only, not all of them. V, J and clone size were drawn from that table, and D and trimming were deduced from the DNA. The table records about 410,000 clones, approximately 90% of them present only once. Sequencing was performed on peripheral blood. The receptor was isolated from a woman aged 40 to 50 with COVID-19, enrolled during active disease.

CDR3 DNA: TGTGCCAGCAGCTTAGGTGTGACATCAGGGCACGAGCAGTACTTC. It codes for CASSLGVTSGHEQYF. The J gene is TRBJ2-7, the V gene TRBV7-9; the D gene is possibly TRBD1 (5 bases). Per germline, CDR1 SEHNR and CDR2 FQNEAQ (reference sequence). Trimming shortened V by 1 base and J by 5 bases, and 15 bases separated the two germline ends. The CDR3 contains 15 residues.